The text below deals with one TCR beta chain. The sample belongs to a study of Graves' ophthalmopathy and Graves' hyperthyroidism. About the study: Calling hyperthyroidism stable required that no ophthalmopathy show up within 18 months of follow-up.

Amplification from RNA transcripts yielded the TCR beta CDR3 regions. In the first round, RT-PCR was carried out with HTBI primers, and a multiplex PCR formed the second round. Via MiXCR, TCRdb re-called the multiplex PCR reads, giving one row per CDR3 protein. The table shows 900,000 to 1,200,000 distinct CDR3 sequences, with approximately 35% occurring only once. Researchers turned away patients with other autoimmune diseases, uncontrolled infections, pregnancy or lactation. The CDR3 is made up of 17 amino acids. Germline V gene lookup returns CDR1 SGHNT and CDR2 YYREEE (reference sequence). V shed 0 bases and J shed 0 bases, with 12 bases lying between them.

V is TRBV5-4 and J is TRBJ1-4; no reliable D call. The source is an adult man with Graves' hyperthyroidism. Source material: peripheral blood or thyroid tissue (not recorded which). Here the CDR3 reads CASSLAESGATNEKLFF. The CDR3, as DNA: TGTGCCAGCAGCTTGGCCGAGTCTGGTGCAACTAATGAAAAACTGTTTTTT.